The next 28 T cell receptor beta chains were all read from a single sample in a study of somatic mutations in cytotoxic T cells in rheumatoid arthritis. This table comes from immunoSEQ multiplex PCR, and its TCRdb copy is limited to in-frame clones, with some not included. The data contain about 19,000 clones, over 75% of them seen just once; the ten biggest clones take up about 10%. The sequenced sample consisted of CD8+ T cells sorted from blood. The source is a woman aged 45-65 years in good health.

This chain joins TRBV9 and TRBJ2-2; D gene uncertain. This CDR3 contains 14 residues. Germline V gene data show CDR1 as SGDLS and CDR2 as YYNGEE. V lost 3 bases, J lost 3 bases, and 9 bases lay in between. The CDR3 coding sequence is TGTGCCAGCAGCGCCAAGAGAGACACCGGGGAGCTGTTTTTT. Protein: CASSAKRDTGELFF.

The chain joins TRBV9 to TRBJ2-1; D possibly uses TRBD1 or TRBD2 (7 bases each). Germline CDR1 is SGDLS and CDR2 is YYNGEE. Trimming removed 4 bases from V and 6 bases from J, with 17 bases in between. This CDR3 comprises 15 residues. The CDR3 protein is CASSPGGANSNEQFF. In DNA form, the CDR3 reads TGTGCCAGCAGCCCAGGGGGGGCTAATTCCAATGAGCAGTTCTTC.

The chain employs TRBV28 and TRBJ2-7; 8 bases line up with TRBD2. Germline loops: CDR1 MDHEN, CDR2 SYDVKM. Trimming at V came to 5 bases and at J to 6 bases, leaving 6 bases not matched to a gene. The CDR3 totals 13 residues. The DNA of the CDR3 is TGTGCCAGCAGTGTAACGGGGGGGCGCGAGCAGTACTTC. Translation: CASSVTGGREQYF.

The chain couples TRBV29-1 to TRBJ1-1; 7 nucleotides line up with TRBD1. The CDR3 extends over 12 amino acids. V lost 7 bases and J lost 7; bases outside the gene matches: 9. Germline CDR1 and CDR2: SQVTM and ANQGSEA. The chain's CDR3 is CSGNRDSNEAFF. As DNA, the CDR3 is TGCAGCGGCAACCGGGACAGCAATGAAGCTTTCTTT. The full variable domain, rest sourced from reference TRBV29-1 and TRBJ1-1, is SAVISQKPSRDICQRGTSLTIQCQVDSQVTMMFWYRQQPGQSLTLIATANQGSEATYESGFVIDKFPISRPNLTFSTLTVSNMSPEDSSIYLCSGNRDSNEAFFGQGTRLTVV.

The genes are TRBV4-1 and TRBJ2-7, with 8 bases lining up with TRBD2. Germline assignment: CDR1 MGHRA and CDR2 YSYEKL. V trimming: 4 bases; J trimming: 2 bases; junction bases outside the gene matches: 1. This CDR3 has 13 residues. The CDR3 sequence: CASSPGGAYEQYF. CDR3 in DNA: TGCGCCAGCAGCCCCGGGGGGGCCTACGAGCAGTACTTC.

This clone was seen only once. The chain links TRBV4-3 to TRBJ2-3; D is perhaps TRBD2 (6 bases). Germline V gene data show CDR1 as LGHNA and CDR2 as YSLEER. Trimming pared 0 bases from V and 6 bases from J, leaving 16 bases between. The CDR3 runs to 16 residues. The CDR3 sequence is CASSQDVAGPADTQYF. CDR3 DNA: TGCGCCAGCAGCCAAGATGTGGCGGGGCCGGCCGATACGCAGTATTTT.

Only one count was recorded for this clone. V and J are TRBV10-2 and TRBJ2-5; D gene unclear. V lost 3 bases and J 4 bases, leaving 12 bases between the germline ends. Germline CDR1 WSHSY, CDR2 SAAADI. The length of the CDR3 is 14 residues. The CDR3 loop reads CASSDPTAGETQYF. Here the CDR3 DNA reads TGCGCCAGCAGTGACCCGACTGCCGGAGAGACCCAGTACTTC.

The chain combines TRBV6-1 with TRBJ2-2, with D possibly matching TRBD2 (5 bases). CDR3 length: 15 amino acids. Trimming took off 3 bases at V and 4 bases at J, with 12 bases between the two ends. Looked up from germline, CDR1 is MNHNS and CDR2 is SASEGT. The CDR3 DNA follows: TGTGCCAGCAGTGATTTGTCGGGGAGCACCGGGGAGCTGTTTTTT. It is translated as CASSDLSGSTGELFF.

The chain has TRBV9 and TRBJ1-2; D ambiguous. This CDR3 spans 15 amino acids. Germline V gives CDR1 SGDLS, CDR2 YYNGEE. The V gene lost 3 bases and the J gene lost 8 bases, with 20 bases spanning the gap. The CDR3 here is CASSAQAGLSDGYTF. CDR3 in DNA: TGTGCCAGCAGCGCCCAGGCGGGGTTATCGGACGGCTACACCTTC.

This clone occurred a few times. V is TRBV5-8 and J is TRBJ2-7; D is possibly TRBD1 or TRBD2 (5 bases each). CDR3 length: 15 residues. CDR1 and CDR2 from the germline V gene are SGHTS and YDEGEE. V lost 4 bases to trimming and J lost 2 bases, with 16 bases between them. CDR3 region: CASSGPGRGTYEQYF. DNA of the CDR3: TGTGCCAGCAGCGGGCCGGGACGGGGAACCTACGAGCAGTACTTC.

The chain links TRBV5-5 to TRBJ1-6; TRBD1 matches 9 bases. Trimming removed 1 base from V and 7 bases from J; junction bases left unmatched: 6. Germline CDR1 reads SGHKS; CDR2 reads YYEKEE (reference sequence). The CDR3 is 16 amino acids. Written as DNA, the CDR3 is TGTGCCAGCAGCTTGAAGCTCGGACAGGGGAATTCACCCCTCCACTTT. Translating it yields CASSLKLGQGNSPLHF.

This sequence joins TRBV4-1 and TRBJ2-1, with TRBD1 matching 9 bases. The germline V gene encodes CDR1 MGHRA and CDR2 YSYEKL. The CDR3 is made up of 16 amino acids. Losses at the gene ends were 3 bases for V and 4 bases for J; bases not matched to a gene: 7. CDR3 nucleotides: TGCGCCAGCAGCCACATCAACAGGGGGCGTTACAATGAGCAGTTCTTC. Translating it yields CASSHINRGRYNEQFF.

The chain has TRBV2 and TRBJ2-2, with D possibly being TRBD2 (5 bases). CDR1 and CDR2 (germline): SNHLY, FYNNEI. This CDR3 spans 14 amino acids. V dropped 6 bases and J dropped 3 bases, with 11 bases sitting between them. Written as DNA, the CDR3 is TGTGCCAGCAGCACTAGTCCGGACACCGGGGAGCTGTTTTTT. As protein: CASSTSPDTGELFF.

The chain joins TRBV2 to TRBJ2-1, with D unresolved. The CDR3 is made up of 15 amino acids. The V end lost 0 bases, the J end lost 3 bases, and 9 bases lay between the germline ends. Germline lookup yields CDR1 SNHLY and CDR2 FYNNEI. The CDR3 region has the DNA TGTGCCAGCAGTGAAGCGCTTCAGGACTACAATGAGCAGTTCTTC. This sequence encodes CASSEALQDYNEQFF. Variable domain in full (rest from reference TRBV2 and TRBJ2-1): EPEVTQTPSHQVTQMGQEVILRCVPISNHLYFYWYRQILGQKVEFLVSFYNNEISEKSEIFDDQFSVERPDGSNFTLKIRSTKLEDSAMYFCASSEALQDYNEQFFGPGTRLTVL.

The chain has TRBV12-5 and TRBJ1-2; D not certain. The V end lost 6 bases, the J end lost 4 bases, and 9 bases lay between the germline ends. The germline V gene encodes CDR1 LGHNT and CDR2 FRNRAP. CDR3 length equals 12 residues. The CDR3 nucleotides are TGTGCTAGTGGGGAGGGCGGCTATGGCTACACCTTC. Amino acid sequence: CASGEGGYGYTF.

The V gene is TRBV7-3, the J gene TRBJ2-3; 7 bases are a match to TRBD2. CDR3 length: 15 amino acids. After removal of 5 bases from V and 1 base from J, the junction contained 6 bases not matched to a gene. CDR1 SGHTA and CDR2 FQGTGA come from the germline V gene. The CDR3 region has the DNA TGTGCCAGCAGCCCCGGGGGAGGGGGCACAGATACGCAGTATTTT. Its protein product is CASSPGGGGTDTQYF.

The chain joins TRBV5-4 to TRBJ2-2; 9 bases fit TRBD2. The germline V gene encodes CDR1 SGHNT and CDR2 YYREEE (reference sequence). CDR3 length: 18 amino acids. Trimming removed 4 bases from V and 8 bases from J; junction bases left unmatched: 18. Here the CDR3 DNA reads TGTGCCAGCAGCCCCTCTCACGGGCTAGCGGGGCCTGGGGGGGAGCTGTTTTTT. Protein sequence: CASSPSHGLAGPGGELFF.

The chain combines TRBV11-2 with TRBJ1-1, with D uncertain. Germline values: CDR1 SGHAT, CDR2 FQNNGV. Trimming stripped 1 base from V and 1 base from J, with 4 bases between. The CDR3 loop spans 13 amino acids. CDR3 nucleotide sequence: TGTGCCAGCAGCTTAGTTTCGAACACTGAAGCTTTCTTT. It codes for CASSLVSNTEAFF.

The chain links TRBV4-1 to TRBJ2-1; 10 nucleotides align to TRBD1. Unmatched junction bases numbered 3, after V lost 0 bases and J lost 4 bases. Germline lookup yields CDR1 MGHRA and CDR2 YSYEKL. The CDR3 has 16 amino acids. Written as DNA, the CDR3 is TGCGCCAGCAGCCAAGATACGGGACAGGGGTACAATGAGCAGTTCTTC. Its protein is CASSQDTGQGYNEQFF.

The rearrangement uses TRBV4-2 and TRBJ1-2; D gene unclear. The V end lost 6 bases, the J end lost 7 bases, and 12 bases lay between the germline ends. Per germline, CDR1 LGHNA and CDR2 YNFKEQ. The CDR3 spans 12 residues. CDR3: CASREAGFGYTF. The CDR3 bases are TGTGCCAGCAGGGAAGCAGGTTTTGGCTACACCTTC.

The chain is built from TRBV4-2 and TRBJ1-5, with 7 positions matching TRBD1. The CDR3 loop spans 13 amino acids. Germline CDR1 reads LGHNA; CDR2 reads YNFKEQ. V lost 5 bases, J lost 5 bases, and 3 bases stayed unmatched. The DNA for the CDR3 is TGTGCCAGCAGCGAAGGGGGCGATCAGCCCCAGCATTTT. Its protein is CASSEGGDQPQHF.

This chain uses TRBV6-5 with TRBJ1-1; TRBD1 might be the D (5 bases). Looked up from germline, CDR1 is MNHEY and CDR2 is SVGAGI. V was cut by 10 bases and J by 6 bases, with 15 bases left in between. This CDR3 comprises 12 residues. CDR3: CATRPGIAEAFF. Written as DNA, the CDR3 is TGTGCCACCCGTCCAGGGATCGCTGAAGCTTTCTTT.

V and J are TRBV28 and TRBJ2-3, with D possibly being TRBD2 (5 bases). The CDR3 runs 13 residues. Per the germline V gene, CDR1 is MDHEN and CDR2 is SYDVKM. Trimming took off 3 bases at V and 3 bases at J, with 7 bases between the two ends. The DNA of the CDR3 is TGTGCCAGCAGTTTGGAGGAAACAGATACGCAGTATTTT. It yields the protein CASSLEETDTQYF.

DNA for the CDR3: TGTGCCAGCAGCAGGACTAGTTTTGAGACCCAGTACTTC. It translates to CASSRTSFETQYF. The V gene is TRBV9, the J gene TRBJ2-5, with 7 nucleotides matching TRBD2. Germline V lookup: CDR1 SGDLS, CDR2 YYNGEE. The V segment lost 4 bases and the J segment 5 bases; nucleotides outside the gene matches: 5. The CDR3 is 13 amino acids.

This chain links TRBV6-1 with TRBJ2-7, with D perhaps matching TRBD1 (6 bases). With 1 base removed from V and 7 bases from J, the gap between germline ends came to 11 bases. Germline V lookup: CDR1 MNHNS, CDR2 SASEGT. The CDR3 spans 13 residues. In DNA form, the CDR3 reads TGTGCCAGCAGTGAAGGACAGGTTCGTGAGCAGTACTTC. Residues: CASSEGQVREQYF.

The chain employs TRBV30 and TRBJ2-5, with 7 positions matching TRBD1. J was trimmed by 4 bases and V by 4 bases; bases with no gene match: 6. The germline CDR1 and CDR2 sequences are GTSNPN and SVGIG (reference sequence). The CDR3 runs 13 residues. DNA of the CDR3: TGTGCCTGGAACGACAGGGATGGAGAGACCCAGTACTTC. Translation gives CAWNDRDGETQYF.

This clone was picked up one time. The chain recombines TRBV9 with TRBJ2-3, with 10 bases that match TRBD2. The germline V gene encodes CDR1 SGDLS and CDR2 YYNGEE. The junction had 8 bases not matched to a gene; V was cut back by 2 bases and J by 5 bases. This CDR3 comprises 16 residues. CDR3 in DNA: TGTGCCAGCAGCGTCGGCCTAGCGGGAGTGGTAGATACGCAGTATTTT. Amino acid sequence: CASSVGLAGVVDTQYF. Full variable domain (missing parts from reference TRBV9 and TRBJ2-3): DSGVTQTPKHLITATGQRVTLRCSPRSGDLSVYWYQQSLDQGLQFLIQYYNGEERAKGNILERFSAQQFPDLHSELNLSSLELGDSALYFCASSVGLAGVVDTQYFGPGTRLTVL.

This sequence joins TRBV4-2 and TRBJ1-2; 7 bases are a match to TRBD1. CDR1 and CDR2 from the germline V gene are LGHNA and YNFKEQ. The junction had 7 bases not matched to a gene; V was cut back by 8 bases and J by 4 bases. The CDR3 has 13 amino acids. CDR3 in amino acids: CASAQGGGYGYTF. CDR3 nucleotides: TGTGCCAGCGCGCAGGGGGGAGGCTATGGCTACACCTTC.